These 19 T cell receptor beta chains were sequenced from one sample in a study of blood T cell repertoires in COVID-19 (dated by TCRdb to about 2020). Library construction relied on the immunoSEQ multiplex PCR assay. The immuneACCESS repertoire file appears here via TCRdb, limited to in-frame rearrangements. These files lack a portion of the clones; in checked studies, under half of the deficit traces to unresolved V genes, and the cause of the others is not known. The sample table records approximately 200,000 clones; 85% of these occur just once. The top ten hold around a sixth of the sample. Sample: peripheral blood. All receptors derive from a person aged 70 to 79 with COVID-19, enrolled during active disease.

The chain recombines TRBV3-1 (or the pseudogene TRBV3-2) with TRBJ2-6; D perhaps matches TRBD1 (7 bases). Germline CDR1 is LGHDT and CDR2 is YNNKEL (reference sequence). This CDR3 has 17 residues. Trimming took 4 bases from V and 0 from J, leaving 13 bases between them. This CDR3 is CASSPRGETSGANVLTF. In nucleotides, the CDR3 is TGTGCCAGCAGCCCCAGGGGGGAAACCTCTGGGGCCAACGTCCTGACTTTC.

This rearrangement joins TRBV19 to TRBJ1-2; TRBD1 aligns across 8 bases. V lost 4 bases and J lost 6; bases outside the gene matches: 7. Germline V lookup: CDR1 LNHDA, CDR2 SQIVND (reference sequence). This CDR3 contains 14 residues. CDR3 coding DNA: TGTGCCAGTAGTACAGGGGGCGCCGGGAATGGCTACACCTTC. It specifies CASSTGGAGNGYTF.

The rearrangement links TRBV7-2 to TRBJ2-1, with TRBD2 matching 11 bases. J gave up 1 base and V 0 bases, and 5 bases lay outside the gene matches. The length of the CDR3 is 18 residues. The germline CDR1 and CDR2 sequences are SGHTA and FQGNSA. The CDR3 is CASSLASGGAVSYNEQFF. The CDR3, as DNA: TGTGCCAGCAGCTTAGCTAGCGGGGGGGCCGTGTCCTACAATGAGCAGTTCTTC.

This sequence joins TRBV5-1 and TRBJ2-7, with 10 bases that match TRBD1. In germline, CDR1 is SGHRS, CDR2 YFSETQ. There are 14 residues in the CDR3. Losses at the gene ends were 4 bases for V and 4 bases for J; bases not matched to a gene: 5. CDR3 bases: TGCGCCAGCAGCATTAGGACAGGGGGGTACGAGCAGTACTTC. Protein sequence: CASSIRTGGYEQYF.

This rearrangement joins TRBV12-3 or TRBV12-4 to TRBJ2-5; D unresolved. The ends were cut back, 3 bases at V and 6 bases at J, with 11 bases in the middle. The CDR3 runs 13 residues. In DNA, the CDR3 is TGTGCCAGCAGTTTCAGAATCCAGAAGACCCAGTACTTC. Translated: CASSFRIQKTQYF.

This chain uses TRBV7-3 with TRBJ2-3, with D possibly matching TRBD2 (5 bases). Germline lookup yields CDR1 SGHTA and CDR2 FQGTGA. V dropped 2 bases and J dropped 1 base, with 7 bases sitting between them. The CDR3 runs 14 residues. CDR3 sequence reads: CASSLEAGTDTQYF. CDR3 sequence (DNA): TGTGCCAGCAGCTTAGAAGCGGGCACAGATACGCAGTATTTT.

The table lists this clone with a count of one. The chain is built from TRBV25-1 and TRBJ2-5, with TRBD2 matching over 12 bases. The CDR3 covers 17 residues. Per the germline V gene, CDR1 is MGHDK and CDR2 is SYGVNS. V gave up 1 base and J gave up 2 bases; unmatched junction bases: 5. DNA of the CDR3: TGTGCCAGCAGTGAATCCGGCGGACTAGCGGGGCAAGAGACCCAGTACTTC. This translates into CASSESGGLAGQETQYF. The full variable domain, rest sourced from reference TRBV25-1 and TRBJ2-5, is EADIYQTPRYLVIGTGKKITLECSQTMGHDKMYWYQQDPGMELHLIHYSYGVNSTEKGDLSSESTVSRIRTEHFPLTLESARPSHTSQYLCASSESGGLAGQETQYFGPGTRLLVL.

V gene TRBV19 combines with J gene TRBJ2-1; D gene ambiguous. Trimming removed 1 base at V and 6 bases at J, with 7 bases between. This CDR3 has 13 residues. Germline CDR1 reads LNHDA; CDR2 reads SQIVND (reference sequence). CDR3 protein: CASSIGPSNEQFF. CDR3 nucleotides: TGTGCCAGTAGTATAGGTCCTTCCAATGAGCAGTTCTTC.

The V call is TRBV2, the J call TRBJ1-6, with D tentatively TRBD1 (5 bases). Trimming pared 6 bases from V and 9 bases from J, leaving 15 bases between. The germline V gene has CDR1 SNHLY and CDR2 FYNNEI. The CDR3 is 14 amino acids. For the CDR3, the DNA is TGTGCCAGCAGGGACCAGGGAGGATCTTCACCCCTCCACTTT. It translates to CASRDQGGSSPLHF.

This sequence joins TRBV5-1 and TRBJ1-6, with a weak D call TRBD1 (5 bases). V lost 0 bases and J 5 bases, leaving 12 bases between the germline ends. The CDR3 runs 16 residues. Looked up from germline, CDR1 is SGHRS and CDR2 is YFSETQ. In nucleotides, the CDR3 is TGCGCCAGCAGCTTGGACGCCACAGGAGATAATTCACCCCTCCACTTT. Residues: CASSLDATGDNSPLHF. The full variable domain, rest sourced from reference TRBV5-1 and TRBJ1-6, is KAGVTQTPRYLIKTRGQQVTLSCSPISGHRSVSWYQQTPGQGLQFLFEYFSETQRNKGNFPGRFSGRQFSNSRSEMNVSTLELGDSALYLCASSLDATGDNSPLHFGNGTRLTVT.

This chain uses TRBV30 with TRBJ2-2, with a possible D match to TRBD1 (5 bases). CDR1 is GTSNPN, CDR2 SVGIG, per germline (reference sequence). Deletions cut 4 bases from V and 0 bases from J, with 15 bases between. The CDR3 runs 16 residues. CDR3 DNA: TGTGCCTGGACCGCCATACAGGCGACGAACACCGGGGAGCTGTTTTTT. Its translation: CAWTAIQATNTGELFF.

The chain recombines TRBV11-2 with TRBJ1-5; perhaps TRBD1 as D (6 bases). Germline V CDR1 and CDR2: SGHAT, FQNNGV. Trimming took 5 bases from V and 3 from J, leaving 11 bases between them. This CDR3 has 14 residues. The CDR3 loop reads CASSPDSSNQPQHF. Written as DNA, the CDR3 is TGTGCCAGCAGCCCGGACAGTTCCAATCAGCCCCAGCATTTT.

This clone showed up just once. This chain connects TRBV7-5 to TRBJ1-5. TRBV7-5 is classified as a pseudogene. The CDR3 sequence is 14 residues long. CDR3 DNA: TGTGTCAGAAGAATAGGGGGGGCCAATCAGCCCCAGCATTTT. It translates to CVRRIGGANQPQHF.

The chain links TRBV6-1 to TRBJ1-6; 11 bases match TRBD1. Per the germline V gene, CDR1 is MNHNS and CDR2 is SASEGT. V lost 3 bases to trimming and J lost 10 bases; unmatched junction nucleotides: 5. This CDR3 has 15 residues. The CDR3 region has the DNA TGTGCCAGCAGTGATCTCGGGACAGGGGGATCACCCCTCCACTTT. Translation gives CASSDLGTGGSPLHF.

This chain connects TRBV30 to TRBJ1-4, with D unresolved. The CDR3 totals 17 residues. Trimming shortened V by 2 bases and J by 7 bases, and 23 bases separated the two germline ends. Germline CDR1 GTSNPN, CDR2 SVGIG (reference sequence). The DNA for the CDR3 is TGTGCCTGGAGTCCACCCTCTGCGCGGAGGTTGTTTGAAAAACTGTTTTTT. This codes for CAWSPPSARRLFEKLFF.

This clone was seen a single time. The chain is built from TRBV19 and TRBJ1-6, with 9 nucleotides matching TRBD1. CDR1 and CDR2 from the germline V gene are LNHDA and SQIVND (reference sequence). The CDR3 loop spans 14 amino acids. Trimming cost V 9 bases and J 8 bases; bases outside gene matches: 8. CDR3 sequence: CASRPTGGDSPLHF. The CDR3 bases are TGTGCCAGCCGCCCTACAGGGGGCGATTCACCCCTCCACTTT.

The chain employs TRBV5-1 and TRBJ1-1, with 9 nucleotides matching TRBD1. The J segment lost 2 bases and the V segment lost 4 bases, leaving 3 bases of the junction unmatched. Germline loops: CDR1 SGHRS, CDR2 YFSETQ. The CDR3 runs to 14 residues. The CDR3 sequence is CASSGTGGNTEAFF. For the CDR3, the DNA is TGCGCCAGCAGCGGTACAGGGGGCAACACTGAAGCTTTCTTT.

J is TRBJ2-1 and V is TRBV25-1; tentative D call: TRBD2 (5 bases). The CDR3 totals 15 residues. Germline lookup yields CDR1 MGHDK and CDR2 SYGVNS. V lost 1 base and J lost 2, with 9 bases in between. The CDR3: CASSESTRTYNEQFF. CDR3 DNA sequence: TGTGCCAGCAGTGAATCTACTAGAACCTACAATGAGCAGTTCTTC.

J is TRBJ2-7 and V is TRBV13; 8 positions agree with TRBD1. Unmatched junction bases numbered 6, after V lost 5 bases and J lost 6 bases. CDR1 is PRHDT, CDR2 FYEKMQ, per germline (reference sequence). The CDR3 sequence is 13 residues long. CDR3 DNA sequence: TGTGCCAGCAGCCTCAGGGGGCAGAGCGAGCAGTACTTC. Translating it yields CASSLRGQSEQYF.